A single sample is the source of the 9 T cell receptor beta chains below, sequenced in a study of early T cells in non-severe SARS-CoV-2 infection. TCRdb re-called the 5' RACE reads through MiXCR, storing one row per CDR3 protein. This repertoire shows under 40,000 distinct CDR3 sequences, 4.5% to 7.5% found once; its top ten account for 7.6%. The source material was whole blood. The source is an adult who was a healthcare worker with PCR-confirmed SARS-CoV-2 infection or an uninfected control (not recorded which).

Many counts were recorded for this clonotype. This chain links TRBV5-1 with TRBJ1-6, with D unclear. Trimming took off 4 bases at V and 9 bases at J, with 17 bases between the two ends. Germline CDR1 SGHRS, CDR2 YFSETQ. The CDR3 loop spans 15 amino acids. CDR3 DNA sequence: TGCGCCAGCAGCCGGGAGCGGGCCCGGGGTTCACCCCTCCACTTT. Translating gives CASSRERARGSPLHF.

Many counts were recorded for this clonotype. The chain recombines TRBV20-1 with TRBJ2-1, with no clear D. CDR1 and CDR2 from the germline V gene are DFQATT and SNEGSKA (reference sequence). The CDR3 runs to 15 residues. V was shortened by 2 bases and J by 2 bases, with 13 bases between the two germline ends. CDR3 region: CSARIRGIAYNEQFF. The CDR3 DNA sequence: TGCAGTGCTAGAATACGCGGCATTGCCTACAATGAGCAGTTCTTC.

This clonotype was seen a few times. This chain uses TRBV10-3 with TRBJ2-2; D unclear. CDR3 length: 16 residues. Germline-derived CDR1 and CDR2 are ENHRY and SYGVKD. Deletions cut 0 bases from V and 2 bases from J, with 10 bases between. The CDR3 loop is CAISESVRINTGELFF. In nucleotides, the CDR3 is TGTGCCATCAGTGAGTCGGTGCGGATTAACACCGGGGAGCTGTTTTTT.

This clonotype was counted at least ten times. The V and J genes are TRBV30 and TRBJ1-2, with a tentative D call TRBD1 (6 bases). The CDR3 is 14 residues long. The germline V gene encodes CDR1 GTSNPN and CDR2 SVGIG (reference sequence). The V end lost 0 bases, the J end lost 3 bases, and 11 bases lay between the germline ends. CDR3: CAWSVQRGDYGYTF. CDR3 DNA: TGTGCCTGGAGTGTACAGAGGGGGGACTATGGCTACACCTTC.

The genes are TRBV7-9 and TRBJ2-3, with D uncertain. This CDR3 has 15 residues. Trimming stripped 4 bases from V and 2 bases from J, with 13 bases between. Germline V CDR1 and CDR2: SEHNR, FQNEAQ (reference sequence). CDR3 in amino acids: CASSYLPFTTDTQYF. The CDR3 DNA reads as TGTGCCAGCAGCTACTTACCTTTCACCACAGATACGCAGTATTTT. Full variable domain (outside the CDR3, taken from reference TRBV7-9 and TRBJ2-3): DTGVSQNPRHKITKRGQNVTFRCDPISEHNRLYWYRQTLGQGPEFLTYFQNEAQLEKSRLLSDRFSAERPKGSFSTLEIQRTEQGDSAMYLCASSYLPFTTDTQYFGPGTRLTVL.

In its sample, this clonotype was seen a few times. This sequence joins TRBV5-1 and TRBJ2-1; TRBD1 or TRBD2 may be the D gene (6 bases each). This CDR3 is built from 15 residues. Germline values: CDR1 SGHRS, CDR2 YFSETQ. V was trimmed by 4 bases and J by 7 bases, leaving 18 bases between them. DNA of the CDR3: TGCGCCAGCAGCCCGTGGGGGGCCCAGGGAAATGAGCAGTTCTTC. Its translation: CASSPWGAQGNEQFF.

This clonotype was picked up many times. The chain recombines TRBV30 with TRBJ2-1; D tentatively fits TRBD1 or TRBD2 (5 bases each). The CDR3 extends over 14 amino acids. Germline CDR1 and CDR2: GTSNPN and SVGIG (reference sequence). DNA of the CDR3: TGTGCACTAAACGGGGCCAGCTCCTACAATGAGCAGTTCTTC. Translated: CALNGASSYNEQFF. Together with reference TRBV30 and TRBJ2-1, the CDR3 gives the full variable domain: SQTIHQWPATLVQPVGSPLSLECTVEGTSNPNLYWYRQAAGRGLQLLFYSVGIGQISSEVPQNLSASRPQDRQFILSSKKLLLSDSGFYLCALNGASSYNEQFFGPGTRLTVL.

This clonotype has ten or more counts. The chain couples TRBV6-5 to TRBJ2-6; D gene unclear. The CDR3 loop spans 15 amino acids. Germline V gene lookup returns CDR1 MNHEY and CDR2 SVGAGI. Trimming took off 2 bases at V and 2 bases at J, with 7 bases between the two ends. CDR3 coding DNA: TGTGCCAGCAGTTACATGGGAACTGGGGCCAACGTCCTGACTTTC. It encodes CASSYMGTGANVLTF.

This clonotype was detected ten times or more. V and J are TRBV4-2 and TRBJ1-1; D is possibly TRBD1 (5 bases). The CDR3 covers 13 residues. Trimming removed 8 bases at V and 10 bases at J, with 20 bases between. Germline lookup yields CDR1 LGHNA and CDR2 YNFKEQ. The CDR3: CASGSIGAQLAFF. As DNA, the CDR3 is TGTGCCAGCGGTTCGATAGGGGCCCAGTTAGCTTTCTTT.